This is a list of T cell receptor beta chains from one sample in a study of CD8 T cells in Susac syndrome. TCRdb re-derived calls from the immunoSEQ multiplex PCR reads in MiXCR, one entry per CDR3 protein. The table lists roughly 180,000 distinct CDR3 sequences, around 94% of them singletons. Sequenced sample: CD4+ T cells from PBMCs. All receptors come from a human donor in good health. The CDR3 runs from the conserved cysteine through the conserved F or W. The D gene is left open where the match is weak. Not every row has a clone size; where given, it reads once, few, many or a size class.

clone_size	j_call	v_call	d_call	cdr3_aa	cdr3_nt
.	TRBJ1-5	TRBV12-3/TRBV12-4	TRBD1	CASRPGQGGNQPQHF	TGTGCCAGCAGACCGGGACAGGGCGGCAATCAGCCCCAGCATTTT
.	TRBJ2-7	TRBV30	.	CAWMRDHDHEQYF	TGTGCCTGGATGAGGGACCATGACCACGAGCAGTACTTC
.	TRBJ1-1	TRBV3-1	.	CASRARERNTEAFF	TGTGCCAGCAGGGCTAGGGAAAGGAACACTGAAGCTTTCTTT
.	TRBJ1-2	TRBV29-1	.	CSVDEAGETNYGYTF	TGCAGCGTTGACGAAGCTGGAGAGACTAACTATGGCTACACCTTC
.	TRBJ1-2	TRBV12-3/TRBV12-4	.	CASSFAGIGYGYTF	TGTGCCAGCAGTTTTGCGGGGATTGGCTATGGCTACACCTTC
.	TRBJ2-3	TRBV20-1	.	CSAVPRGRDDTQYF	TGCAGTGCAGTTCCAAGGGGGCGGGATGATACGCAGTATTTT
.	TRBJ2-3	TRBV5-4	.	CASSFGGHTDTQYF	TGTGCCAGCAGCTTTGGGGGTCACACAGATACGCAGTATTTT
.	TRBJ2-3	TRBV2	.	CASSAGPDTQYF	TGTGCCAGCAGTGCTGGTCCAGATACGCAGTATTTT
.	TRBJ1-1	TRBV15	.	CATSRAQGMNTEAFF	TGTGCCACCAGCAGAGCCCAGGGCATGAACACTGAAGCTTTCTTT
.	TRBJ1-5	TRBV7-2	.	CASSNRNSNQPQHF	TGTGCCAGCAGCAACAGGAATAGCAATCAGCCCCAGCATTTT
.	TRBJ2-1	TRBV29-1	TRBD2	CSVGWGGDSYNEQFF	TGCAGCGTCGGCTGGGGGGGGGACTCCTACAATGAGCAGTTCTTC
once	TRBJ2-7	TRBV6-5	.	CASTNTGIREQYF	TGTGCCAGCACCAACACTGGGATAAGAGAGCAGTACTTC
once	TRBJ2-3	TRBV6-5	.	CASSRFQGGPDTQYF	TGTGCCAGCAGTCGATTTCAGGGTGGTCCAGATACGCAGTATTTT
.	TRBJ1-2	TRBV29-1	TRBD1	CSVDALYDRGIYGYTF	TGCAGCGTTGACGCTCTTTACGACAGGGGAATCTATGGCTACACCTTC
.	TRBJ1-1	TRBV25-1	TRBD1	CASSPGQAFEAFF	TGTGCCAGCAGTCCGGGACAGGCTTTTGAAGCTTTCTTT
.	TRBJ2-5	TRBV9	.	CASSPSPQGRETQYF	TGTGCCAGCAGCCCCTCTCCTCAGGGCCGAGAGACCCAGTACTTC
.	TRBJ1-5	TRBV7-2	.	CASSLSWGGVGQPQHF	TGTGCCAGCAGCTTATCCTGGGGGGGCGTTGGTCAGCCCCAGCATTTT
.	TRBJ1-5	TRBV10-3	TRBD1	CAISEFSGQGLHF	TGTGCCATCAGTGAATTTTCGGGACAGGGCTTGCATTTT
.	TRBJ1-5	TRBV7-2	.	CASSLGAGNSNQPQHF	TGTGCCAGCAGCTTAGGAGCCGGGAATAGCAATCAGCCCCAGCATTTT
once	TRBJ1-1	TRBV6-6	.	CASGTGNTEAFF	TGTGCCTCCGGGACGGGGAACACTGAAGCTTTCTTT
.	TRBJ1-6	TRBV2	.	CASSAGRYNSPLHF	TGTGCCAGCAGTGCGGGACGGTATAATTCACCCCTCCACTTT
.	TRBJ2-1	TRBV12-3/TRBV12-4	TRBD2	CASSAPRTSETNEQFF	TGTGCCAGCAGTGCCCCGAGGACTAGCGAGACCAATGAACAGTTCTTC
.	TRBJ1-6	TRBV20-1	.	CSAREGVGSSYNSPLHF	TGCAGTGCTAGAGAGGGGGTTGGGAGCTCCTATAATTCACCCCTCCACTTT
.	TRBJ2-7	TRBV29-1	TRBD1	CSVQTGTGFYEQYF	TGCAGCGTCCAGACCGGGACAGGGTTCTACGAGCAGTACTTC
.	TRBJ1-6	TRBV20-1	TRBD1	CSAVRTGGNSPLHF	TGCAGTGCTGTTCGGACAGGGGGCAATTCACCCCTCCACTTT
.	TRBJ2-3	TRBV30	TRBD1	CAWSNRGKVRTDTQYF	TGTGCCTGGAGTAACAGGGGGAAGGTTCGCACAGATACGCAGTATTTT
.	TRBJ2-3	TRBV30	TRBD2	CAWRRLAGGTDTQYF	TGTGCCTGGAGACGACTAGCGGGGGGCACAGATACGCAGTATTTT
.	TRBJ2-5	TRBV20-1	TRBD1	CSARDPTGLGETQYF	TGCAGTGCTAGAGATCCGACAGGGCTAGGAGAGACCCAGTACTTC
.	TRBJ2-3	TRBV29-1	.	CSVGGAASTDTQYF	TGCAGCGTTGGAGGGGCAGCTAGCACAGATACGCAGTATTTT
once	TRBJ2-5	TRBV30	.	CAWSVEARAQYF	TGTGCCTGGAGTGTTGAAGCGAGGGCCCAGTACTTC
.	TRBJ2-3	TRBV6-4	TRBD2	CASSDYGGGSTDTQYF	TGTGCCAGCAGTGACTACGGCGGGGGAAGCACAGATACGCAGTATTTT
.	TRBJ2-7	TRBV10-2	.	CASSDPFSYEQYF	TGCGCCAGCAGTGACCCGTTCAGCTACGAGCAGTACTTC
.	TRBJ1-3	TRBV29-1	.	CSARTEPNTIYF	TGCAGCGCGCGGACAGAGCCAAACACCATATATTTT
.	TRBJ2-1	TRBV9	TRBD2	CASSVNWGGYNEQFF	TGTGCCAGCAGCGTAAATTGGGGGGGATACAATGAGCAGTTCTTC
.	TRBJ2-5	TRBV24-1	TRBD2	CAPKGTGGQETQYF	TGTGCCCCTAAAGGGACGGGGGGGCAAGAGACCCAGTACTTC
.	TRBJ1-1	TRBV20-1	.	CSARFRDTEAFF	TGCAGTGCTAGATTCCGGGACACTGAAGCTTTCTTT
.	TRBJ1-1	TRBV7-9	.	CASRKSSDTEAFF	TGTGCCAGCAGGAAATCCTCGGACACTGAAGCTTTCTTT
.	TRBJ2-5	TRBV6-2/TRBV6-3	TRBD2	CASSYPRGGQETQYF	TGTGCCAGCAGTTACCCGCGGGGGGGCCAAGAGACCCAGTACTTC
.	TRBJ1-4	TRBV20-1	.	CSARDRVSGEKLFF	TGCAGTGCTAGAGATCGTGTAAGCGGCGAAAAACTGTTTTTT
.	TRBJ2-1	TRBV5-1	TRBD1	CASSGTGQGVGNEQFF	TGCGCCAGCAGCGGAACGGGACAGGGGGTTGGCAATGAGCAGTTCTTC
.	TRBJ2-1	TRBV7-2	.	CASSLGTQGLEQFF	TGTGCCAGCAGCTTGGGGACCCAGGGCTTGGAGCAGTTCTTC
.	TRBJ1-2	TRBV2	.	CASSFGTAVGYTF	TGTGCCAGCAGTTTCGGGACCGCAGTAGGCTACACCTTC
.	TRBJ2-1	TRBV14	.	CASSLINEQFF	TGTGCCAGCAGCCTAATCAATGAGCAGTTCTTC
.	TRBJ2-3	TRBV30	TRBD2	CAWSVEAGGPKTQYF	TGTGCCTGGAGTGTTGAAGCGGGGGGGCCGAAGACGCAGTATTTT
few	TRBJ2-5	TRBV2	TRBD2	CASSRGLAEETQYF	TGTGCCAGCAGTCGCGGACTAGCAGAAGAGACCCAGTACTTC
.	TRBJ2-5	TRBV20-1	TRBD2	CSAWTREETQYF	TGCAGTGCTTGGACTAGGGAAGAGACCCAGTACTTC
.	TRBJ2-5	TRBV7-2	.	CASSLDPYQETQYF	TGTGCCAGCAGCTTAGATCCCTACCAAGAGACCCAGTACTTC
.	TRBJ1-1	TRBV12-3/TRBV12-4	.	CASSQRGGVGTEAFF	TGTGCCAGCAGTCAGAGGGGAGGGGTAGGCACTGAAGCTTTCTTT
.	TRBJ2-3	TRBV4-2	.	CASSQPGGAARPTDTQYF	TGTGCCAGCAGCCAACCTGGAGGGGCAGCCCGACCCACAGATACGCAGTATTTT
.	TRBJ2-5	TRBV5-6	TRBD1	CASSGPGQGVETQYF	TGTGCCAGCAGCGGCCCGGGACAGGGCGTGGAGACCCAGTACTTC
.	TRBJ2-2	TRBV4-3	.	CASSQGINRELFF	TGCGCCAGCAGCCAAGGGATCAACCGGGAGCTGTTTTTT
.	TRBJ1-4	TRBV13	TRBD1	CASSRGAGGKLFF	TGTGCCAGCAGCCGTGGGGCAGGGGGAAAACTGTTTTTT
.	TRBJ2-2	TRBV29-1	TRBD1	CSVRTGTGATGELFF	TGCAGCGTGCGAACCGGGACAGGCGCCACCGGGGAGCTGTTTTTT
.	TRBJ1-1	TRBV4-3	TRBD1	CASSQQDRENTEAFF	TGCGCCAGCAGCCAACAGGACAGGGAGAACACTGAAGCTTTCTTT
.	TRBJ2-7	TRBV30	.	CAWSSGPISYEQYF	TGTGCCTGGAGTTCCGGGCCCATTTCCTACGAGCAGTACTTC
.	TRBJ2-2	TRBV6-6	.	CASSYLGTGPQELFF	TGTGCCAGCAGTTACTTGGGGACGGGCCCACAGGAGCTGTTTTTT
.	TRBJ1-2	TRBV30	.	CAWTRTREAYGYTF	TGTGCCTGGACCCGGACCCGGGAGGCCTATGGCTACACCTTC